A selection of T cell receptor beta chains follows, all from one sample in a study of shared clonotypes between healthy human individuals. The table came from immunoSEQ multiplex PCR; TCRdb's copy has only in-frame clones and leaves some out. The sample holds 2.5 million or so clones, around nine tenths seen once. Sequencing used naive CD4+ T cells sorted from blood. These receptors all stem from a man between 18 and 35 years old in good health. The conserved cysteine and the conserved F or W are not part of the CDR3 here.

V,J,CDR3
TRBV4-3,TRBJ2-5,ASSLSLAGGEETQY
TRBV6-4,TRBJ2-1,ASSDMGLAGDEQF
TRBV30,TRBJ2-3,AWSGGGTDTQY
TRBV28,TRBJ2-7,ASSLGTGGKYEQY
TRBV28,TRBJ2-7,ASSLMAGGPFEQY
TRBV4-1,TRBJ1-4,ASSQTGAPNEKLF
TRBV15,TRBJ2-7,ATSRDSGGFYEQY
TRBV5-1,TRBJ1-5,ASSLGDGYQPQH
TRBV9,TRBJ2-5,ASSETGGGVWETQY
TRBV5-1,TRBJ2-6,ASSLEVQGAQGANVLT
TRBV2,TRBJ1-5,ASSQDGPNQPQH
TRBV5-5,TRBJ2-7,ASSLAAGSSYEQY
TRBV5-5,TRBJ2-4,ASSLGPENIQY
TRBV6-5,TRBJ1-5,ASSYSRGQPQH
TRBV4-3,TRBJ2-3,ASSPLPGTRGTDTQY
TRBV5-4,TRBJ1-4,ASSLLGGATNEKLF
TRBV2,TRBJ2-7,ASSPGLAPYEQY
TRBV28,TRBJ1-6,ASGTINPYSPLH
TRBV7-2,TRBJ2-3,ASSLKAGGYTDTQY
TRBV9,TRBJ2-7,ASSVGSGNREQY
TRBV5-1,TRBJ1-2,ASSWDTSYGYT
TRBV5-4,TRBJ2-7,ASSLAGSPGYEQY
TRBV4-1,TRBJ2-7,ASRPTEYSYEQY
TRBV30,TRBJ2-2,ASRLAGGTGELF
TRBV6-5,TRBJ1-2,ASSYSFSDNYGYT
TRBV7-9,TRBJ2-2,ASSFGGTSGPTGELF
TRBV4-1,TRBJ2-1,ASSQVGTSGRVEQF
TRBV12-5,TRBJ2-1,ASGSGRTTSGRAVEQF
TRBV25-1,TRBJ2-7,ASSDRSHRGTFEQY
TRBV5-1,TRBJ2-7,ASSHVGASSYEQY
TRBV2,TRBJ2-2,ASSQQGTGELF
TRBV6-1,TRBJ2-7,ASSGQGITYEQY
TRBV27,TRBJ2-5,ASSFYGTGRTETQY
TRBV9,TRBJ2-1,ASSVSGSMIGEQF
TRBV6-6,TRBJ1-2,ASSKGHRYGYT
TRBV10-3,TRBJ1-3,AISGGDRGRNTIY
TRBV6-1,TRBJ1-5,ASSARRASNQPQH